This TCR beta chain was sequenced for a study of identical twins (dated by TCRdb to between 2015 and 2016). Regarding the research as a whole: To test whether fetal clonotypes persist, the study used deep sequencing on TCR alpha and beta repertoires from monozygotic twins, unrelated adults of various ages, and cord blood. Replicate twin experiments were performed at different times using different library preparation protocols to rule out contamination. Points the paper makes about the study in general: In monozygotic twins, out-of-frame TCR alpha sharing was systematically underestimated by recombination models, although the models agreed with sharing between unrelated individuals. Invariant T cells such as MAIT and iNKT could partly confound zero-insertion analyses, although diverse VJ usage argued against such confounding for most clonotypes. Fewer insertions were carried by abundant cord blood beta clonotypes; a weaker similar trend was observed in young adult naive repertoires, while no such trend was observed in memory repertoires. Conclusions relied on cross-sectional statistical analysis, since the same donors could not be followed over many years. Compared with coincidental sharing between unrelated individuals, out-of-frame TCR alpha sequences shared between twins had an excess of sequences with low generation probability. In beta out-of-frame sequences, excess twin sharing was weaker, because having fewer shared sequences lowered the signal-to-noise ratio.

This clonotype has ten or more counts. The antigen this receptor binds is unknown. Within one base of it there is no much larger clone, and no base qualities were kept. From V the trimming removes 4 bases and from J it removes 1 base, while the gene matches leave 0 bases of the junction unaccounted for. From a lookup of the germline V gene, CDR1 and CDR2 are ENHRY and SYGVKD. From cysteine to phenylalanine, the CDR3 is 14 amino acids long. Solely the CDR3 DNA is kept, with 42 bases framed from the first base. The library was prepared using 5' RACE. The sequencer was an Illumina HiSeq 2000. Template switching added a universal primer binding site, and the final cDNA carried a unique molecular identifier that allowed TCR cDNA molecules to be counted accurately. First-strand cDNA for TCR alpha and beta chains was synthesized from specific primers in the conserved constant-segment region. Each cDNA library was double barcoded, with a SMART-Mk sample barcode plus Illumina barcodes, to control for contamination. TruSeq adapter sequences, together with Illumina sample barcodes, were added in two successive PCR steps. Sequencing of the TCR alpha and beta cDNA libraries was done on the Illumina HiSeq platform using custom primers. For the original study's pipeline: MiGEC processed the raw reads to extract unique molecular identifiers, while MiXCR was used to determine the CDR3 positions. For each individual, recombination models were inferred using an EM algorithm with the repgenHMM and IGoR tools. The tcR package in R was used for shared clonotype analysis, with sharing normalized by the product of cloneset sizes. To study raw recombination free of thymic and clonal selection effects, out-of-frame nonproductive sequences were analyzed. The public reads were quality trimmed at Q25 with fastp and then assembled into clones with MiXCR by TCRdb, keeping productive beta chains. Duplicate CDR3 protein sequences are folded into a single record with the most common DNA and genes. TCRdb, not the authors, supplied the V and J calls. This sample lists 1.5 million to 2 million distinct CDR3 sequences; around 33% were detected once. The ten largest make up less than 0.35% of the sample.

Only healthy Caucasian donors were included. Sequencing was performed on cord blood. The sequence was obtained from a newborn girl in good health. The V and J genes are TRBV10-3 and TRBJ1-5; a stretch of 8 junction bases matches TRBD1. The CDR3 reads as follows: CAISGTGSNQPQHF. The nucleotide sequence is TGTGCCATCAGTGGGACAGGGAGCAATCAGCCCCAGCATTTT.